These T cell receptor beta chains were read from a single sample in a study of type 1 and type 2 diabetes patients. TCRdb reanalysed the multiplex PCR reads using MiXCR and keeps one entry per CDR3 protein. This table holds about 250,000 distinct CDR3 sequences, more than 45% found once. The sequencing sample was made of peripheral blood mononuclear cells (PBMCs). These receptors were taken from a man aged 18-30 years with type 2 diabetes. The conserved cysteine and the conserved F or W are not part of the CDR3 here.

v_gene: TRBV30
j_gene: TRBJ2-3
CDR3aa: AWSHSGGASSTDTQY

v_gene: TRBV6-6
j_gene: TRBJ1-1
CDR3aa: ASSPTSGTGGEAF

v_gene: TRBV10-2
j_gene: TRBJ2-7
CDR3aa: ASSEGGTGFGEQY

v_gene: TRBV3-1
j_gene: TRBJ1-2
CDR3aa: ASSAPGTGDNYGYT

v_gene: TRBV12-3/TRBV12-4
j_gene: TRBJ1-1
CDR3aa: ASRIYSEAF

v_gene: TRBV10-1
j_gene: TRBJ2-1
CDR3aa: ASSSSVRERTDEQF

v_gene: TRBV12-3/TRBV12-4
j_gene: TRBJ2-1
CDR3aa: ASKGRVAGGKAQF

v_gene: TRBV28
j_gene: TRBJ2-7
CDR3aa: ASSFNRDSYEQY

v_gene: TRBV10-3
j_gene: TRBJ2-5
CDR3aa: AIRTQGQETQY

v_gene: TRBV6-5
j_gene: TRBJ1-1
CDR3aa: ASSYSDRDNTEAF

v_gene: TRBV19
j_gene: TRBJ1-4
CDR3aa: ASQSGGTAEKLF

v_gene: TRBV19
j_gene: TRBJ2-7
CDR3aa: ASSLTGLSAEQY

v_gene: TRBV9
j_gene: TRBJ1-2
CDR3aa: ASRGQGGNGYT

v_gene: TRBV7-3
j_gene: TRBJ2-5
CDR3aa: ASSLQPKETQY

v_gene: TRBV30
j_gene: TRBJ2-7
CDR3aa: AWTTQAGEFYEQY

v_gene: TRBV20-1
j_gene: TRBJ2-3
CDR3aa: SATPLADQTRDTQY

v_gene: TRBV30
j_gene: TRBJ2-7
CDR3aa: ACEGWDRGPEQY

v_gene: TRBV12-3/TRBV12-4
j_gene: TRBJ2-6
CDR3aa: ASSFYIGVSGANVLT

v_gene: TRBV7-9
j_gene: TRBJ1-1
CDR3aa: ASSHQDPEAF

v_gene: TRBV28
j_gene: TRBJ2-2
CDR3aa: ASRPPDSFANTGELF

v_gene: TRBV25-1
j_gene: TRBJ1-1
CDR3aa: ASSTIGPEAF

v_gene: TRBV12-3/TRBV12-4
j_gene: TRBJ2-7
CDR3aa: ASSYAGTGIKY

v_gene: TRBV24-1
j_gene: TRBJ1-5
CDR3aa: ATSDSTVGNQPQH

v_gene: TRBV30
j_gene: TRBJ2-1
CDR3aa: AWSTAGTYNEQF

v_gene: TRBV7-2
j_gene: TRBJ2-5
CDR3aa: ASSSGEAQETQY

v_gene: TRBV12-5
j_gene: TRBJ2-2
CDR3aa: ASGLVVGNTGELF

v_gene: TRBV15
j_gene: TRBJ2-6
CDR3aa: ATSRRREGVAGANVLT

v_gene: TRBV18
j_gene: TRBJ2-5
CDR3aa: ASSGGRTGAKETQY